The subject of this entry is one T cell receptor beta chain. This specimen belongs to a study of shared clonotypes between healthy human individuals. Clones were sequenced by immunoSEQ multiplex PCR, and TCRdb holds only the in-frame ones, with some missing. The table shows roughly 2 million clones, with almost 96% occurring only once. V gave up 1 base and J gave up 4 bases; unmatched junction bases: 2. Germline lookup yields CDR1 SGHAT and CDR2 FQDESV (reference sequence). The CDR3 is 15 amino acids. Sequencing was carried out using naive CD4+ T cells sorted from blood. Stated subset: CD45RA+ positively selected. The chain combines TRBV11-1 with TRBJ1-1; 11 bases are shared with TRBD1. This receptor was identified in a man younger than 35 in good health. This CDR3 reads CASSLVGTGGTEAFF. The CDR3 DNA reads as TGTGCCAGCAGCTTAGTCGGGACAGGGGGCACTGAAGCTTTCTTT.